This T cell receptor (beta chain) was retrieved from a study of early T cells in non-severe SARS-CoV-2 infection (dated by TCRdb to 2020 to 2023). Looking at the study overall: TCR sequencing used bulk RNA from unsorted whole blood, so alpha and beta chains could not be paired.

The library relied on 5' RACE. Data came from a NextSeq 500. In the TCR library protocol, unique molecular identifiers were attached to individual cDNA molecules to correct for PCR bias and sequencing error. Both TCR alpha and beta chains were sequenced, and tight co-correlation was observed between alpha and beta sequence abundances in each sample. In the paper's pipeline: V gene, J gene and CDR3 annotation of TCR sequences was performed with Decombinator V4. TCRs were defined as expanded if a significant change between any two time points was detected under a Poisson model with p below 0.0001. Abundances of TCRs were expressed as counts per million after normalisation to the total number of TCRs sequenced in each sample. TRAV1-2 paired with TRAJ12, TRAJ20 or TRAJ33 defined MAIT TCRs, while TRAV10 paired with TRAJ18 defined iNKT TCRs. VDJdb, accessed 1 November 2021, was searched for CMV, EBV and SARS-CoV-2 annotated TCRs, excluding TCRs annotated for multiple antigens. TCRdb trimmed public reads at Q25 via fastp, called clones via MiXCR and kept in-frame beta chains. One record per CDR3 amino acid sequence lists the most common genes and DNA. TCRdb's processing, not the authors' own work, is the source of the V and J calls. This sample comprises about 22,000 distinct CDR3 sequences, about 4.5% of them detected only once. The ten largest clones take up roughly 15% of the sample.

From the germline V gene, CDR1 is SNHLY and CDR2 is FYNNEI. The CDR3 starts with the cysteine, ends with the phenylalanine, and has 11 residues. Of all the DNA, just the CDR3 is kept, 33 bases in frame from base 1. V drops 3 bases and J drops 12 bases, leaving 12 bases in between. The study was a case-control design nested within a healthcare worker cohort in London, UK, with weekly nasopharyngeal swab PCR tests and blood sampling. Healthcare workers were enrolled in the week of the UK lockdown, from 23 to 31 March 2020, and were followed every week for up to about 16 weeks. This clonotype was recorded a few times. Its specific antigen is unknown. No clone much larger than this one lies a single base away; base qualities are absent. Study-wide conclusions, independent of this receptor: VDJdb matching was skewed toward anti-spike CD8 responses and likely underestimated virus-specific expansions by missing private and CD4 specificities.

The receptor chain draws on TRBV2 and TRBJ2-7, with TRBD1 perhaps the D gene, on 5 matching bases. Material: whole blood. The receptor comes from an adult who was a healthcare worker with PCR-confirmed SARS-CoV-2 infection or an uninfected control (not recorded which). The CDR3 has the sequence CASSDNPQGYF. The DNA sequence follows: TGTGCCAGCAGTGATAATCCCCAGGGGTACTTC. The entire variable domain, with the stretches around the CDR3 drawn from the reference TRBV2 and TRBJ2-7 proteins, is EPEVTQTPSHQVTQMGQEVILRCVPISNHLYFYWYRQILGQKVEFLVSFYNNEISEKSEIFDDQFSVERPDGSNFTLKIRSTKLEDSAMYFCASSDNPQGYFGPGTRLTVT.